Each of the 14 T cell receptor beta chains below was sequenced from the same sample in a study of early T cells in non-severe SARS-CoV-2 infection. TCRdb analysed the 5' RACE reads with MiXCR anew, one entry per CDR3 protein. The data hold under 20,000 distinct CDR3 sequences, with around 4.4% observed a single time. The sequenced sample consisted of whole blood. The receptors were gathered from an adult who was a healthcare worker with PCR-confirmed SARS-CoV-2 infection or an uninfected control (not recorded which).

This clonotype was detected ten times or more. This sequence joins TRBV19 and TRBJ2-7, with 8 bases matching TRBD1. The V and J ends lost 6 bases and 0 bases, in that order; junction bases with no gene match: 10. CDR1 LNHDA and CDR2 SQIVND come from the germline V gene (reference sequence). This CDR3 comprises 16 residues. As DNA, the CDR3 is TGTGCCAGTAGCCCTTTCCGGGACAGGAGCTCCTACGAGCAGTACTTC. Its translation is CASSPFRDRSSYEQYF.

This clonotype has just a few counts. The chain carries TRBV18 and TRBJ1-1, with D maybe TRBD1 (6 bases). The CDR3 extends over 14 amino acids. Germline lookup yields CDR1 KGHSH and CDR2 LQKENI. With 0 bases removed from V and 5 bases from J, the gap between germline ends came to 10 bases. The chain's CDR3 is CASSPPNRATEAFF. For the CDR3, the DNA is TGTGCCAGCTCACCACCGAACAGGGCAACTGAAGCTTTCTTT. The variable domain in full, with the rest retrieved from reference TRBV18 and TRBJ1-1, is NAGVMQNPRHLVRRRGQEARLRCSPMKGHSHVYWYRQLPEEGLKFMVYLQKENIIDESGMPKERFSAEFPKEGPSILRIQQVVRGDSAAYFCASSPPNRATEAFFGQGTRLTVV.

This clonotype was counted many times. The CDR3: CSARWEQNFNYGYTF. As DNA, the CDR3 is TGCAGTGCTAGATGGGAGCAGAATTTTAACTATGGCTACACCTTC. V gene TRBV20-1 combines with J gene TRBJ1-2; no reliable D call. Germline V gives CDR1 DFQATT, CDR2 SNEGSKA (reference sequence). Trimming cost V 2 bases and J 1 base, with 14 bases left between them. The CDR3 loop spans 15 amino acids.

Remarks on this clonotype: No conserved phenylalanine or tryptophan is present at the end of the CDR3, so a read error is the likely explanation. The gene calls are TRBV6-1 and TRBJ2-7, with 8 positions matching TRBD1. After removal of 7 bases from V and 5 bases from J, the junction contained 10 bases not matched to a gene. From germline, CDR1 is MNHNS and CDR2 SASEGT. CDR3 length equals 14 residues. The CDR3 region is CASIQFTTGDEQYS. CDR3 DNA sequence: TGTGCCAGCATTCAGTTTACGACAGGGGACGAGCAGTACTCC.

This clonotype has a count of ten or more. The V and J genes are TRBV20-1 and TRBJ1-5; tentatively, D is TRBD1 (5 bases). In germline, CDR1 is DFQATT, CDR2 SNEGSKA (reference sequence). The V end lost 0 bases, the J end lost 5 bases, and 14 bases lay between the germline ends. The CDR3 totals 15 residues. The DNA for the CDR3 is TGCAGTGCTAGAGATAAGGGGCCAATAGATCAGCCCCAGCATTTT. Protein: CSARDKGPIDQPQHF.

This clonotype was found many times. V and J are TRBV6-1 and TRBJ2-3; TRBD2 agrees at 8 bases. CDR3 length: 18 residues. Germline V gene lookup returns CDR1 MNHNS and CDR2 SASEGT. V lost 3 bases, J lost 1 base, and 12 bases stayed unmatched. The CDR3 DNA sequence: TGTGCCAGCAGTGACCGCCTAGCGGGTTTTGCCGGCACAGATACGCAGTATTTT. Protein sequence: CASSDRLAGFAGTDTQYF.

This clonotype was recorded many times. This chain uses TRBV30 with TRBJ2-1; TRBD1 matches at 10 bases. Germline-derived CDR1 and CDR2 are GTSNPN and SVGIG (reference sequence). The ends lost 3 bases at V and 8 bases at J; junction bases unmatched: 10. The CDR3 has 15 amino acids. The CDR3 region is CAWSETGGAWDEQFF. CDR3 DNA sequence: TGTGCCTGGAGCGAGACAGGGGGCGCTTGGGATGAGCAGTTCTTC.

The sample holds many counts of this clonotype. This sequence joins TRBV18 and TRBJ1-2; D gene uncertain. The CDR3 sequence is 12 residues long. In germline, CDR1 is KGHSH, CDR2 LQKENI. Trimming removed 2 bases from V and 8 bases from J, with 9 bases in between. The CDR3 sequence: CASSPAGSGYTF. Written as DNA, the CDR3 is TGTGCCAGCTCACCAGCTGGGAGCGGCTACACCTTC.

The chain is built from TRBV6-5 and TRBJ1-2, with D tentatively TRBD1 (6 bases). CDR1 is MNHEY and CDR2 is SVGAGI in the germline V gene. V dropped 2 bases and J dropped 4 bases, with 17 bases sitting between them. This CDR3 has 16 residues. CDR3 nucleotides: TGTGCCAGCAGTTACAGCCGGGCCAGGGGAACCTATGGCTACACCTTC. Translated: CASSYSRARGTYGYTF.

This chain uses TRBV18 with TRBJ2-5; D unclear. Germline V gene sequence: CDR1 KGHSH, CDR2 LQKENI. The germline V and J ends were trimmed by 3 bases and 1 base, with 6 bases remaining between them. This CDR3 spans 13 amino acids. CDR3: CASSPPFQETQYF. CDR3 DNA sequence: TGTGCCAGCTCACCCCCTTTCCAAGAGACCCAGTACTTC.

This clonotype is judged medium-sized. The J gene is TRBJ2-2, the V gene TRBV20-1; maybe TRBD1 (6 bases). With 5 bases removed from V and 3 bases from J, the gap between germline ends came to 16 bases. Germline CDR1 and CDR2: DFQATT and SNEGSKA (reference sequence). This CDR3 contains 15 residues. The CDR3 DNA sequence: TGCAGTGCTCCAAGGATGGACAGAGACACCGGGGAGCTGTTTTTT. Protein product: CSAPRMDRDTGELFF.

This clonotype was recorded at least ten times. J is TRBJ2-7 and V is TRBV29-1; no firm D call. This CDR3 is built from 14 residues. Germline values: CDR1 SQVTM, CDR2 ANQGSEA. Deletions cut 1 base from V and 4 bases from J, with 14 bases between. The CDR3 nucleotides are TGCAGCGTTGAAGCCCCAGGCAGACCATACGAGCAGTACTTC. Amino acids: CSVEAPGRPYEQYF.

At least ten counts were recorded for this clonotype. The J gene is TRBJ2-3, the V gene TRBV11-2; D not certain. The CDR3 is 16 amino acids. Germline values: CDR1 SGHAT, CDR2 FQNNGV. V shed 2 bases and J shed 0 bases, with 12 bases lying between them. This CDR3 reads CASSLRSLRSTDTQYF. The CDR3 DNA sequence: TGTGCCAGCAGCTTAAGATCTCTCCGAAGCACAGATACGCAGTATTTT. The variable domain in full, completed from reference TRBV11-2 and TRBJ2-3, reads EAGVAQSPRYKIIEKRQSVAFWCNPISGHATLYWYQQILGQGPKLLIQFQNNGVVDDSQLPKDRFSAERLKGVDSTLKIQPAKLEDSAVYLCASSLRSLRSTDTQYFGPGTRLTVL.

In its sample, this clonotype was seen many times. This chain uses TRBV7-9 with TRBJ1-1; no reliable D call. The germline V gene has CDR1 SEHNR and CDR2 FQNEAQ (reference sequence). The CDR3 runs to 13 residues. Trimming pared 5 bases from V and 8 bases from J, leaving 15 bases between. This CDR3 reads CASSRTSSSEAFF. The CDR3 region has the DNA TGTGCCAGCAGCCGTACCTCCTCCAGCGAAGCTTTCTTT.